The clone carrying this T cell receptor (beta chain) was seen only a few times. This record comes from a study of blood T cells in healthy people across ages. Germline CDR1 GTSNPN, CDR2 SVGIG (reference sequence). The CDR3 is 13 residues long. V lost 4 bases and J lost 6; bases outside the gene matches: 8. The second PCR ran roughly 6 to 12 cycles with a sample-barcoded 5' primer and J-beta primers. TCRdb re-derived calls from the 5' RACE reads in MiXCR, one entry per CDR3 protein. Among approximately 850,000 distinct CDR3 sequences listed, about 42% were seen once. The sequenced sample was blood. This clonotype originated in a man aged 55 to 69 in good health. The J gene is TRBJ2-7, the V gene TRBV30; 8 bases map to TRBD1. For the CDR3, the DNA is TGTGCCTGGACCGGACAGGGAGGAAGCGAGCAGTACTTC. The encoded protein is CAWTGQGGSEQYF.